The rows below give T cell receptor beta chains drawn from one sample of a study of monozygotic twins with inflammatory bowel disease. TCRdb reanalyzed the 5' RACE reads and collapses them to one entry per CDR3 protein, without DNA. The record lists around 97,000 distinct CDR3 sequences, of which the ten most abundant hold roughly 1.9%. The sequenced sample consisted of blood. Every receptor here comes from a human donor with ulcerative colitis or Crohn's disease, or a healthy co-twin of an affected twin (not recorded which). Each CDR3 is given with its conserved first and last residue. Size is stated for part of the rows, as once, few or many counts, or as a class when the clone is expanded.

CDR3 length,clone size,J gene,V gene,CDR3 protein
12,.,TRBJ1-2,TRBV30,CAWNWEKGGYTF
16,.,TRBJ2-3,TRBV5-6,CASSSPSGGAGDTQYF
16,.,TRBJ2-4,TRBV7-2,CASSLWTALAKNIQYF
19,.,TRBJ2-3,TRBV18,CASSPVTRLAGGLGDTQYF
13,.,TRBJ1-2,TRBV7-9,CASSQDPTHGYTF
12,.,TRBJ2-1,TRBV11-3,CASSQGYNEQFF
15,.,TRBJ2-1,TRBV7-2,CASSGLAGGTAEQFF
15,.,TRBJ2-5,TRBV5-6,CACSLGLGGAETQYF
14,.,TRBJ2-3,TRBV12-3/TRBV12-4,CASTSTGGTDTQYF
17,.,TRBJ1-2,TRBV5-1,CASSGRAGGPSGYGYTF
14,.,TRBJ2-7,TRBV5-1,CASSFSGSSYEQYF
15,.,TRBJ1-6,TRBV12-3/TRBV12-4,CASSDRVPGFSPLHF
18,.,TRBJ2-7,TRBV4-3,CASSQFTDAGQKTYEQYF
16,.,TRBJ2-2,TRBV18,CASSPPWASIRGELFF
15,.,TRBJ2-7,TRBV6-2/TRBV6-3,CASTELGAGAYEQYF
15,.,TRBJ2-3,TRBV20-1,CSASGADTSTDTQYF
14,.,TRBJ2-3,TRBV12-3/TRBV12-4,CASRRTGFADTQYF
14,.,TRBJ2-1,TRBV7-9,CASSLAGGGNEQFF
12,.,TRBJ1-2,TRBV6-6,CASSTGAYGYTF
15,.,TRBJ2-5,TRBV6-5,CASTGGATRGETQYF
13,.,TRBJ2-2,TRBV6-5,CASRGQITGELFF
17,.,TRBJ2-1,TRBV20-1,CSARGVAGGSSYNEQFF
13,.,TRBJ2-5,TRBV7-2,CASSLGLGETQYF
18,.,TRBJ1-3,TRBV12-2,CASRLTRPGQGLFNTIYF
12,.,TRBJ2-1,TRBV7-9,CASSLVPNERFF
14,.,TRBJ2-6,TRBV19,CASSKLSGANVLTF
17,.,TRBJ1-2,TRBV5-6,CASSLGAGTGIGYGYTF
17,.,TRBJ2-5,TRBV18,CASSTGTSGRPQETQYF
19,.,TRBJ2-6,TRBV24-1,CATSDSGTPDFSGANVLTF
14,.,TRBJ2-1,TRBV4-3,CASSQDPQGDEQFF
15,.,TRBJ2-1,TRBV6-2/TRBV6-3,CASRKGGGSYNEQFF
12,.,TRBJ2-1,TRBV7-9,CASSLSSVEQFF
15,.,TRBJ2-1,TRBV5-1,CASSLGGARNNEQFF
11,.,TRBJ2-1,TRBV30,CAWISGFEQFF
15,.,TRBJ2-7,TRBV20-1,CSARDGSAGGYEQYF
16,.,TRBJ2-2,TRBV5-4,CASSPITGMNTGELFF
14,.,TRBJ2-5,TRBV5-6,CASSLMGNRETQYF
15,.,TRBJ2-7,TRBV7-8,CASSLGLAGGFEQYF
16,.,TRBJ1-4,TRBV20-1,CSARGSLTRVNEKLFF
14,.,TRBJ2-7,TRBV7-3,CASSFGDREDEQYF
13,.,TRBJ2-3,TRBV5-5,CASSLVSTDTQYF
13,.,TRBJ1-1,TRBV5-1,CASMDRGTTEAFF
15,.,TRBJ1-3,TRBV7-3,CASSIDRGRGNTIYF
16,.,TRBJ1-1,TRBV5-1,CASSLFGVVERTEAFF
16,.,TRBJ1-5,TRBV19,CASRITGEGSNQPQHF
13,.,TRBJ2-7,TRBV7-8,CASSNRDSYEQYF
11,.,TRBJ2-1,TRBV28,CATEINNEQFF
14,.,TRBJ2-2,TRBV6-1,CASTETDDTGELFF
13,.,TRBJ1-5,TRBV20-1,CSATTSFNQPQHF
15,medium-sized,TRBJ2-7,TRBV4-3,CASSQDEQGTYEQYF
16,.,TRBJ2-3,TRBV24-1,CATSDLTQGDGDTQYF
15,.,TRBJ2-3,TRBV18,CASSPDREGTDTQYF
16,.,TRBJ2-1,TRBV9,CASSTSGTRIGNEQFF
14,.,TRBJ2-5,TRBV5-1,CASSDPGLRETQYF